The 2 T cell receptor beta chains below all came from one sample that was sequenced in a study of OX40 agonist ivuxolimab in advanced cancers. Sequencing used immunoSEQ multiplex PCR; TCRdb keeps in-frame clones, though not all of them. The data show just under 20,000 clones, about 86% seen once. This sample comprised CD4+ or CD8+ T cells sorted from blood, obtained in a trial of the OX40 agonist ivuxolimab. The receptors originated from an adult with an advanced solid tumor such as melanoma, head and neck, liver or kidney cancer.

V gene TRBV28 combines with J gene TRBJ1-1; D not certain. Germline V CDR1 and CDR2: MDHEN, SYDVKM. V lost 4 bases and J lost 1, with 16 bases in between. This CDR3 spans 16 amino acids. CDR3 residues: CASSSHAGVRNTEAFF. Here the CDR3 DNA reads TGTGCCAGCAGTTCCCACGCTGGGGTAAGGAACACTGAAGCTTTCTTT.

The chain joins TRBV6-5 to TRBJ2-1; 7 positions agree with TRBD2. V was pared by 2 bases and J by 7 bases, with 8 bases of the junction left unmatched. From germline, CDR1 is MNHEY and CDR2 SVGAGI. The CDR3 has 15 residues. The CDR3 nucleotides are TGTGCCAGCAGTTACCGGTCTGGCGGGAGAAATGAGCAGTTCTTC. Translation: CASSYRSGGRNEQFF.